Below, 23 T cell receptor beta chains from the same sample are listed, as sequenced in a study of T cell responses to AZD1222 COVID-19 vaccine. Profiled with immunoSEQ multiplex PCR; TCRdb holds only in-frame clones, not every one. This sample has 150,000 to 200,000 clones; about 88% occur once, and the top ten carry more than 25%. This specimen was peripheral blood, taken 28 days after the second AZD1222 dose. All receptors derive from an adult who received the AZD1222 COVID-19 vaccine.

The V and J genes are TRBV12-3 or TRBV12-4 and TRBJ2-7; D is perhaps TRBD2 (6 bases). Trimming removed 4 bases at V and 2 bases at J, with 9 bases between. This CDR3 is built from 13 residues. This CDR3 reads CASSYWGAYEQYF. Written as DNA, the CDR3 is TGTGCCAGCAGTTACTGGGGGGCCTACGAGCAGTACTTC.

The gene calls are TRBV7-2 and TRBJ2-1; D may match TRBD1 or TRBD2 (7 bases each). This CDR3 is built from 16 residues. CDR1 and CDR2 (germline): SGHTA, FQGNSA. The V end lost 4 bases, the J end lost 4 bases, and 17 bases lay between the germline ends. The CDR3 nucleotides are TGTGCCAGCAGCTCCCAGGGGGGGGACCTATACAATGAGCAGTTCTTC. It specifies CASSSQGGDLYNEQFF.

The V and J genes are TRBV19 and TRBJ2-7; D is uncertain. V was cut by 6 bases and J by 6 bases, with 6 bases left in between. The CDR3 sequence is 10 residues long. In germline, CDR1 is LNHDA, CDR2 SQIVND (reference sequence). This chain's CDR3 is CASRGSEQYF. In DNA form, the CDR3 reads TGTGCCAGTAGGGGGTCCGAGCAGTACTTC.

The chain couples TRBV28 to TRBJ2-3, with 14 positions matching TRBD2. The CDR3 is 17 amino acids. V was clipped by 4 bases and J by 6 bases; unmatched bases: 9. Germline V gene sequence: CDR1 MDHEN, CDR2 SYDVKM. The CDR3 DNA is TGTGCCAGCAGTTCCCGGGGACTAGCGGGAGTCCCCGATACGCAGTATTTT. Protein sequence: CASSSRGLAGVPDTQYF.

The chain couples TRBV30 to TRBJ1-2; possibly TRBD1 for D (6 bases). The germline V and J ends were trimmed by 3 bases and 3 bases, with 14 bases remaining between them. Germline V gene data show CDR1 as GTSNPN and CDR2 as SVGIG (reference sequence). The CDR3 covers 14 residues. CDR3 loop: CAWSRWGADYGYTF. In DNA form, the CDR3 reads TGTGCCTGGAGCCGGTGGGGGGCGGACTATGGCTACACCTTC.

CDR3 residues: CASSRQVNEKLFF. The DNA of the CDR3 is TGTGCCAGCAGCCGACAAGTTAATGAAAAACTGTTTTTT. The chain is built from TRBV6-5 and TRBJ1-4; D remains unclear. The CDR3 consists of 13 residues. Germline CDR1 MNHEY, CDR2 SVGAGI. V gave up 6 bases and J gave up 4 bases, with 9 bases separating them.

The chain combines TRBV12-3 or TRBV12-4 with TRBJ2-1; no reliable D call. Trimming left V 6 bases short and J 12 bases short, with 18 bases between. This CDR3 comprises 13 residues. For the CDR3, the DNA is TGTGCCAGCAGACGGCCCCTCACCTCCGTGCAGTTCTTC. Translation gives CASRRPLTSVQFF.

This chain connects TRBV9 to TRBJ2-1; D possibly uses TRBD1 or TRBD2 (5 bases each). The V end lost 0 bases, the J end lost 7 bases, and 14 bases lay between the germline ends. The CDR3 is 15 residues long. Per germline, CDR1 SGDLS and CDR2 YYNGEE. CDR3 region: CASSVAGGRANEQFF. Here the CDR3 DNA reads TGTGCCAGCAGCGTAGCTGGGGGTCGGGCGAATGAGCAGTTCTTC.

The chain employs TRBV11-3 and TRBJ2-7; TRBD2 aligns across 8 bases. The junction had 13 bases not matched to a gene; V was cut back by 0 bases and J by 6 bases. CDR1 and CDR2 from the germline V gene are SGHNT and YENEEA. The CDR3 extends over 17 amino acids. DNA for the CDR3: TGTGCCAGCAGCTTAGAACTAGCGGCTAGAGGAAGGCGCGAGCAGTACTTC. Residues: CASSLELAARGRREQYF. The full variable domain, with the rest looked up from reference TRBV11-3 and TRBJ2-7, is EAGVVQSPRYKIIEKKQPVAFWCNPISGHNTLYWYLQNLGQGPELLIRYENEEAVDDSQLPKDRFSAERLKGVDSTLKIQPAELGDSAVYLCASSLELAARGRREQYFGPGTRLTVT.

This clone was observed a single time. The rearrangement links TRBV19 to TRBJ2-5, with TRBD1 as a possible D gene (5 bases). Germline values: CDR1 LNHDA, CDR2 SQIVND (reference sequence). The CDR3 runs to 13 residues. The ends were cut back, 1 base at V and 9 bases at J, with 12 bases in the middle. The CDR3 DNA reads as TGTGCCAGTAGTATAGGGGCCCCCAGGGCCCAGTACTTC. Amino acids: CASSIGAPRAQYF. The entire variable domain, with the rest obtained from reference TRBV19 and TRBJ2-5, is as follows: DGGITQSPKYLFRKEGQNVTLSCEQNLNHDAMYWYRQDPGQGLRLIYYSQIVNDFQKGDIAEGYSVSREKKESFPLTVTSAQKNPTAFYLCASSIGAPRAQYFGPGTRLLVL.

J is TRBJ2-1 and V is TRBV18; perhaps D is TRBD1 or TRBD2 (6 bases each). The V gene lost 3 bases and the J gene lost 6 bases, with 24 bases spanning the gap. CDR3 length: 18 amino acids. Germline loops: CDR1 KGHSH, CDR2 LQKENI. The CDR3 DNA follows: TGTGCCAGCTCACCTCCTGGTGGGGGGCTAAATCCCTTCAATGAGCAGTTCTTC. It yields the protein CASSPPGGGLNPFNEQFF.

In this sample, this clone turned up a few times. The genes are TRBV5-5 and TRBJ2-7, with D perhaps matching TRBD1 (6 bases). The CDR3 is made up of 13 amino acids. Germline assignment: CDR1 SGHKS and CDR2 YYEKEE (reference sequence). Trimming cost V 2 bases and J 2 bases, with 8 bases left between them. CDR3 sequence reads: CASSFAGAYEQYF. The DNA for the CDR3 is TGTGCCAGCAGCTTCGCAGGGGCCTACGAGCAGTACTTC. The variable domain in full, with the rest retrieved from reference TRBV5-5 and TRBJ2-7, is DAGVTQSPTHLIKTRGQQVTLRCSPISGHKSVSWYQQVLGQGPQFIFQYYEKEERGRGNFPDRFSARQFPNYSSELNVNALLLGDSALYLCASSFAGAYEQYFGPGTRLTVT.

CDR3 sequence reads: CAQRGANVLTF. In DNA, the CDR3 is TGTGCCCAGAGGGGGGCCAACGTCCTGACTTTC. The genes are TRBV21-1 and TRBJ2-6; the table calls TRBD2, which could not be checked here. TRBV21-1 corresponds to a pseudogene. The CDR3 has 11 amino acids.

The chain joins TRBV5-1 to TRBJ2-5; possible D gene TRBD1, 6 bases. The ends were cut back, 7 bases at V and 2 bases at J, with 9 bases in the middle. The CDR3 spans 12 residues. Germline lookup yields CDR1 SGHRS and CDR2 YFSETQ. The CDR3 bases are TGCGCCAGCTCGGACAGTCAAGAGACCCAGTACTTC. Its translation: CASSDSQETQYF.

The V and J genes are TRBV7-8 and TRBJ1-2, with D uncertain. The CDR3 is 13 residues long. In germline, CDR1 is SGHVS, CDR2 FQNEAQ. Trimming left V 3 bases short and J 8 bases short, with 13 bases between. CDR3 region: CASSFKGSRGYTF. In nucleotides, the CDR3 is TGTGCCAGCAGCTTCAAAGGAAGTCGCGGCTACACCTTC.

The chain couples TRBV5-1 to TRBJ1-1; D perhaps matches TRBD1 (5 bases). V shed 3 bases and J shed 0 bases, with 12 bases lying between them. From germline, CDR1 is SGHRS and CDR2 YFSETQ. The CDR3 is made up of 15 amino acids. The CDR3 sequence is CASSSGWGMNTEAFF. In DNA form, the CDR3 reads TGCGCCAGCAGCTCCGGGTGGGGCATGAACACTGAAGCTTTCTTT. The variable domain in full, completed from reference TRBV5-1 and TRBJ1-1, reads KAGVTQTPRYLIKTRGQQVTLSCSPISGHRSVSWYQQTPGQGLQFLFEYFSETQRNKGNFPGRFSGRQFSNSRSEMNVSTLELGDSALYLCASSSGWGMNTEAFFGQGTRLTVV.

This clone showed up just a few times. The rearrangement joins TRBV19 to TRBJ2-7; perhaps D is TRBD1 or TRBD2 (6 bases each). V was pared by 4 bases and J by 2 bases, with 18 bases between. The CDR3 has 16 amino acids. Germline lookup yields CDR1 LNHDA and CDR2 SQIVND (reference sequence). The CDR3 sequence: CASSTFTPGATYEQYF. DNA for the CDR3: TGTGCCAGTAGTACTTTCACGCCGGGGGCAACCTACGAGCAGTACTTC.

The chain couples TRBV6-2 or TRBV6-3 to TRBJ1-1, with D perhaps TRBD1 (6 bases). The CDR3 sequence is 15 residues long. CDR1 and CDR2 (germline): MNHEY, SVGEGT. V was cut by 5 bases and J by 1 base, with 14 bases left in between. Written as DNA, the CDR3 is TGTGCCAGCAGTCCACAGGGTCGGGGGAACACTGAAGCTTTCTTT. It encodes CASSPQGRGNTEAFF.

The chain links TRBV30 to TRBJ2-1; 8 nucleotides agree with TRBD2. The CDR3 has 14 amino acids. Germline values: CDR1 GTSNPN, CDR2 SVGIG (reference sequence). V trimming: 5 bases; J trimming: 4 bases; junction bases outside the gene matches: 7. CDR3: CAWAELADYNEQFF. For the CDR3, the DNA is TGTGCCTGGGCCGAACTAGCGGATTACAATGAGCAGTTCTTC.

The chain couples TRBV27 to TRBJ1-5; possible D gene TRBD1, 5 bases. V lost 4 bases and J lost 0, with 13 bases in between. The CDR3 runs to 16 residues. Germline V lookup: CDR1 MNHEY, CDR2 SMNVEV (reference sequence). The chain's CDR3 is CASSSAGAYSNQPQHF. The CDR3 nucleotides read TGTGCCAGCAGTTCCGCCGGGGCTTATAGCAATCAGCCCCAGCATTTT.

This clone was seen only a few times. The J gene is TRBJ2-2, the V gene TRBV14; no clear D gene. The CDR3 runs 14 residues. V was cut by 0 bases and J by 4 bases, with 6 bases left in between. CDR1 is SGHDN and CDR2 is FVKESK in the germline V gene. The CDR3 DNA sequence: TGTGCCAGCAGCCAAGAAGGTGTCACCGGGGAGCTGTTTTTT. Its protein is CASSQEGVTGELFF.

This clone appeared once. The chain uses TRBV7-2 and TRBJ2-3; 7 nucleotides agree with TRBD1. Per germline, CDR1 SGHTA and CDR2 FQGNSA. The CDR3 extends over 15 amino acids. Unmatched junction bases numbered 6, after V lost 4 bases and J lost 2 bases. The CDR3 loop reads CASSSFGTDTDTQYF. The CDR3 DNA sequence: TGTGCCAGCAGCTCCTTCGGGACAGACACAGATACGCAGTATTTT. Based on the CDR3 plus reference TRBV7-2 and TRBJ2-3, the full variable domain is GAGVSQSPSNKVTEKGKDVELRCDPISGHTALYWYRQSLGQGLEFLIYFQGNSAPDKSGLPSDRFSAERTGGSVSTLTIQRTQQEDSAVYLCASSSFGTDTDTQYFGPGTRLTVL.

The rearrangement uses TRBV19 and TRBJ1-4; 11 nucleotides agree with TRBD1. This CDR3 spans 16 amino acids. Germline loops: CDR1 LNHDA, CDR2 SQIVND (reference sequence). V was pared by 6 bases and J by 0 bases, with 3 bases of the junction left unmatched. CDR3 amino acids: CASRDRGRTTNEKLFF. The CDR3 DNA reads TGTGCCAGTAGGGACAGGGGGCGCACAACTAATGAAAAACTGTTTTTT.